These T cell receptor beta chains were read from a single sample in a study of T cell responses to AZD1222 COVID-19 vaccine. Clones were sequenced by immunoSEQ multiplex PCR, and TCRdb holds only the in-frame ones, with some missing. This table has a few hundred thousand clones, 93% appearing once. This sample comprised peripheral blood, obtained on day 0 of AZD1222 vaccination. These receptors all stem from an adult in good health. Each CDR3 is given with its conserved first and last residue. The D gene is left open where the match is weak. Rows give clone size only sometimes, using once, few, many, or a class for an expanded clone.

D gene	V gene	clone size	J gene	CDR3 DNA	CDR3 protein
NA	TRBV9	NA	TRBJ2-2	TGTGCCAGCAGCGTAGAAACCGGGGAGCTGTTTTTT	CASSVETGELFF
NA	TRBV19	once	TRBJ1-4	TGTGCCAGTAGTATGGTCGGCAGGGGTAATGAAAAACTGTTTTTT	CASSMVGRGNEKLFF
TRBD1	TRBV7-8	NA	TRBJ2-5	TGTGCCAGCAGCGTGGACAGGGAGGAGACCCAGTACTTC	CASSVDREETQYF
TRBD1	TRBV27	NA	TRBJ1-3	TGTGCCAGCAGCCCCGGGACAGGGGAAGGAAACACCATATATTTT	CASSPGTGEGNTIYF
NA	TRBV28	NA	TRBJ2-7	TGTGCCAGCATTGATCAGGGGTATTCCTACGAGCAGTACTTC	CASIDQGYSYEQYF
TRBD1	TRBV27	NA	TRBJ1-1	TGTGCCAGCAGTTCCGGCTACAGGGGGAGAAACACTGAAGCTTTCTTT	CASSSGYRGRNTEAFF
NA	TRBV28	many	TRBJ1-5	TGTGCCAGCAGTTTATGGACAGGATATAATCAGCCCCAGCATTTT	CASSLWTGYNQPQHF
TRBD2	TRBV24-1	NA	TRBJ2-1	TGTGCCACCAGTGACCCACTAGCGGGATTCTACAATGAGCAGTTCTTC	CATSDPLAGFYNEQFF
NA	TRBV28	NA	TRBJ2-1	TGTGCCAGCATGTCAAGCTTTCGCGATGAGCAGTTCTTC	CASMSSFRDEQFF
NA	TRBV5-4	NA	TRBJ2-7	TGTGCCAGCAGCTTGGCGGCTAGATACGAGCAGTACTTC	CASSLAARYEQYF
NA	TRBV21-1	once	TRBJ2-5	TGTGCCAGCAGCAACCGCTTTAGGCTGGGGGAGACCCAGTACTTC	CASSNRFRLGETQYF
NA	TRBV28	NA	TRBJ1-6	TGTGCCAGCACCCGACCGAGCCCTTCACCCCTCCACTTT	CASTRPSPSPLHF
NA	TRBV12-3/TRBV12-4	NA	TRBJ2-3	TGTGCCAGCAGTTCGGACATTCTGGGGCAGTATTTT	CASSSDILGQYF
TRBD2	TRBV19	NA	TRBJ2-2	TGTGCCAGTACCAACTCGGGGGGGGCTGTCGGGGAGCTGTTTTTT	CASTNSGGAVGELFF
NA	TRBV3-1/TRBV3-2	NA	TRBJ2-7	TGTGCCAGCAGCCAAGCATCGGGCGAGCAGTACTTC	CASSQASGEQYF
TRBD1	TRBV28	NA	TRBJ2-3	TGTGCCAGCAGCAACAGGGGGTCGGTAGATACGCAGTATTTT	CASSNRGSVDTQYF
TRBD1	TRBV28	NA	TRBJ1-6	TGTGCCAGCAGGGGACAGCCCTCCTATAATTCACCCCTCCACTTT	CASRGQPSYNSPLHF
NA	TRBV2	NA	TRBJ1-6	TGTGCCAGCAGTGAATCGGGGGTGGGGAATTCACCCCTCCACTTT	CASSESGVGNSPLHF
TRBD1	TRBV19	NA	TRBJ2-1	TGTGCCAGTAGTATTAGGACAGGGGGGTTTGAGCAGTTCTTC	CASSIRTGGFEQFF
TRBD1	TRBV5-5	NA	TRBJ2-7	TGTGCCAGCAGCTTCGGCCGCACGGACAGGGGATACGAGCAGTACTTC	CASSFGRTDRGYEQYF
TRBD2	TRBV2	NA	TRBJ2-3	TGTGCCAGCAGTGAAAGGACTAGCGGATCAGATACGCAGTATTTT	CASSERTSGSDTQYF
NA	TRBV9	NA	TRBJ2-7	TGTGCCAGCAGCGTAGGAGGCACCCCGGTTGAGCAGTACTTC	CASSVGGTPVEQYF
NA	TRBV7-2	NA	TRBJ1-5	TGTGCCAGCAGTTCCCTCCAGGGAAAGGCGCCCCAGCATTTT	CASSSLQGKAPQHF
NA	TRBV5-4	NA	TRBJ1-1	TGTGCCAGCAGCTTGGGCGTAGTCCGCGGGGACACTGAAGCTTTCTTT	CASSLGVVRGDTEAFF
TRBD1	TRBV6-5	NA	TRBJ1-1	TGTGCCAGCAGTCGCCAGGGGGCTACTGAAGCTTTCTTT	CASSRQGATEAFF
NA	TRBV7-2	NA	TRBJ2-7	TGTGCCAGCAGCTTGGAGGGCTTCTCCTACGAGCAGTACTTC	CASSLEGFSYEQYF
NA	TRBV4-1	NA	TRBJ1-2	TGCGCCAGCAGCCTGGGTCCTCAGGGCTACACCTTC	CASSLGPQGYTF
NA	TRBV9	NA	TRBJ2-5	TGTGCCAGCAGCACCTATCCCGCAGGGGTCGAGACCCAGTACTTC	CASSTYPAGVETQYF
NA	TRBV3-1/TRBV3-2	NA	TRBJ2-3	TGTGCCAGCTCTAGCACAGATACGCAGTATTTT	CASSSTDTQYF
NA	TRBV15	NA	TRBJ1-5	TGTGCCACCAGCAGGGGGACACTTAGCAATCAGCCCCAGCATTTT	CATSRGTLSNQPQHF
NA	TRBV24-1	NA	TRBJ1-1	TGTGCCACCAGTGACCGGAACACTGAAGCTTTCTTT	CATSDRNTEAFF
TRBD2	TRBV6-1	NA	TRBJ2-4	TGTGCCAGCAGATCCGGGACTAGGGGGAACATTCAGTACTTC	CASRSGTRGNIQYF
NA	TRBV18	NA	TRBJ1-4	TGTGCCAGCTCACCACCCAACAGAGCAACTAATGAAAAACTGTTTTTT	CASSPPNRATNEKLFF
TRBD1	TRBV6-2/TRBV6-3	NA	TRBJ1-2	TGTGCCAGCAGTTACTCACCGGACAGGGGGCGTGAGGACTATGGCTACACCTTC	CASSYSPDRGREDYGYTF
TRBD2	TRBV4-3	once	TRBJ2-7	TGCGCCAGCAGCCAAGAACGCGGGAGCTACGAGCAGTACTTC	CASSQERGSYEQYF
NA	TRBV27	NA	TRBJ1-5	TGTGCCAGCAGTTTCAGGGCCGCTCAGCCCCAGCATTTT	CASSFRAAQPQHF
TRBD2	TRBV4-1	NA	TRBJ2-1	TGCGCCAGCCGGATCAGCGGGGGTAGCTCCTACAATGAGCAGTTCTTC	CASRISGGSSYNEQFF
TRBD1	TRBV5-5	once	TRBJ2-7	TGTGCCAGCAGCTTGGCCTCTTGGGACAGGGGAATCCAGCAGTACTTC	CASSLASWDRGIQQYF
NA	TRBV6-2/TRBV6-3	NA	TRBJ2-1	TGTGCCAGCAGCGCCGGGACTCTCTCCTACAATGAGCAGTTCTTC	CASSAGTLSYNEQFF
TRBD1	TRBV5-1	NA	TRBJ2-7	TGCGCCAGCAGCTCCCGTCCGGGCACAGGGGTACTTTCCTACGAGCAGTACTTC	CASSSRPGTGVLSYEQYF
NA	TRBV6-2/TRBV6-3	NA	TRBJ2-5	TGTGCCAGCAGTTACTCGAGGGAGACCCAGTACTTC	CASSYSRETQYF
TRBD1	TRBV4-2	once	TRBJ1-4	TGTGCCAGCAGCCCGGAGGGTACAGGGGCATATGAAAAACTGTTTTTT	CASSPEGTGAYEKLFF
TRBD2	TRBV4-3	NA	TRBJ2-7	TGCGCCAGCAGCCAAGGGCTAGCGGGAGGGCTCTACTCCTACGAGCAGTACTTC	CASSQGLAGGLYSYEQYF
NA	TRBV5-4	NA	TRBJ2-7	TGTGCCAGCAGCTTGGGTCGGGGAGGCCCGAGCTCCTACGAGCAGTACTTC	CASSLGRGGPSSYEQYF
NA	TRBV5-1	NA	TRBJ1-5	TGCGCCAGCAGCTTGCTTGGGGGAGATCAGCCCCAGCATTTT	CASSLLGGDQPQHF
NA	TRBV28	NA	TRBJ1-1	TGTGCCAGCGGGCCCCAGTACACTGAAGCTTTCTTT	CASGPQYTEAFF
TRBD1	TRBV28	few	TRBJ1-2	TGTGCCAGCAGGAGCCCCCGGACAGGGGGCGGGGGCTACACCTTC	CASRSPRTGGGGYTF
NA	TRBV20-1	NA	TRBJ2-7	TGCAGTGCTACTTTCCCCTCCGAGCAGTACTTC	CSATFPSEQYF
TRBD1	TRBV7-9	NA	TRBJ2-7	TGTGCCAGCAGCTCACCTCGAGACAGGGGAGGCTCTCTCTACGAGCAGTACTTC	CASSSPRDRGGSLYEQYF